This entry lists 20 T cell receptor beta chains sequenced from one sample in a study of quantifying T cell responses using KT2 cells. Study-wide background: Reverse transcription used primers in the TCR alpha and beta constant regions.

A single-stranded UMI oligo with SP2 sequence was ligated to cDNA 3' ends. The first PCR ran approximately 4 cycles with an equimolar RC1.1 and RC1.2 beta primer mix. One entry per CDR3 protein results from TCRdb running MiXCR on the UMI-ligation and nested PCR reads. The sample lists approximately 54,000 distinct CDR3 sequences; roughly 12% were seen once. The sample consisted of PBMCs spiked with cells of the T cell clone KT2. Source of these receptors: a human donor.

V gene TRBV11-2 combines with J gene TRBJ2-5, with 8 positions matching TRBD2. The CDR3 is 14 residues long. Losses at the gene ends were 5 bases for V and 0 bases for J; bases not matched to a gene: 2. The germline V gene has CDR1 SGHAT and CDR2 FQNNGV. CDR3 in amino acids: CASSGGLDQETQYF. DNA of the CDR3: TGTGCCAGCAGCGGGGGACTAGACCAAGAGACCCAGTACTTC.

The rearrangement uses TRBV7-3 and TRBJ2-5; TRBD2 aligns across 10 bases. Germline CDR1 is SGHTA and CDR2 is FQGTGA. This CDR3 has 16 residues. V was clipped by 1 base and J by 4 bases; unmatched bases: 6. The CDR3 region is CASSLRGSGRGETQYF. The DNA of the CDR3 is TGTGCCAGCAGCTTAAGGGGCAGCGGGAGGGGAGAGACCCAGTACTTC. The full variable domain, its missing parts supplied by reference TRBV7-3 and TRBJ2-5, is GAGVSQTPSNKVTEKGKYVELRCDPISGHTALYWYRQSLGQGPEFLIYFQGTGAADDSGLPNDRFFAVRPEGSVSTLKIQRTERGDSAVYLCASSLRGSGRGETQYFGPGTRLLVL.

This rearrangement joins TRBV7-2 to TRBJ1-3; D gene unclear. Looked up from germline, CDR1 is SGHTA and CDR2 is FQGNSA. This CDR3 has 14 residues. Trimming left V 3 bases short and J 0 bases short, with 6 bases between. The CDR3 DNA reads TGTGCCAGCAGCTTTCGGTACTCTGGAAACACCATATATTTT. Encoded protein: CASSFRYSGNTIYF.

This clonotype was detected ten times or more. This rearrangement joins TRBV19 to TRBJ1-1; 7 bases are a match to TRBD1. Germline CDR1 is LNHDA and CDR2 is SQIVND (reference sequence). This CDR3 is 15 amino acids long. V trimming: 4 bases; J trimming: 7 bases; junction bases outside the gene matches: 12. This CDR3 is CASSNRPDRRGEAFF. DNA of the CDR3: TGTGCCAGTAGTAACCGGCCGGACAGGCGGGGTGAAGCTTTCTTT.

This clonotype was observed a handful of times. This chain joins TRBV5-4 and TRBJ2-5; D remains unclear. V lost 0 bases and J lost 0, with 6 bases in between. In germline, CDR1 is SGHNT, CDR2 YYREEE (reference sequence). This CDR3 has 14 residues. The CDR3 reads CASSLVNYQETQYF. DNA of the CDR3: TGTGCCAGCAGCTTGGTAAACTACCAAGAGACCCAGTACTTC.

This clonotype was seen at least ten times. V is TRBV4-2 and J is TRBJ1-2; a possible D gene is TRBD1 (6 bases). The V gene lost 3 bases and the J gene lost 2 bases, with 10 bases spanning the gap. CDR3 length: 14 residues. The germline V gene has CDR1 LGHNA and CDR2 YNFKEQ. In DNA form, the CDR3 reads TGTGCCAGCAGCCAGGACAGCGCAAACTATGGCTACACCTTC. Translating gives CASSQDSANYGYTF.

The genes are TRBV6-2 or TRBV6-3 and TRBJ1-5; weak D call: TRBD1 (5 bases). V was clipped by 0 bases and J by 0 bases, with 9 bases between them. Germline lookup yields CDR1 MNHEY and CDR2 SVGEGT. CDR3 size: 16 residues. In DNA form, the CDR3 reads TGTGCCAGCAGTTACTCGAGGGGTTATAGCAATCAGCCCCAGCATTTT. Amino acid sequence: CASSYSRGYSNQPQHF.

This clonotype was seen ten or more times. V is TRBV6-6 and J is TRBJ2-3, with TRBD2 matching over 11 bases. The CDR3 is made up of 15 amino acids. Trimming cost V 3 bases and J 4 bases; bases outside gene matches: 3. The germline V gene encodes CDR1 MNHNY and CDR2 SVGAGI (reference sequence). The CDR3 bases are TGTGCCAGCAGTTATATAGCGGGAGGGGCAGATACGCAGTATTTT. Its translation: CASSYIAGGADTQYF.

The chain links TRBV20-1 to TRBJ2-5, with 7 bases identical to TRBD1. CDR3 length: 16 residues. The J segment lost 2 bases and the V segment lost 2 bases, leaving 11 bases of the junction unmatched. CDR1 and CDR2 (germline): DFQATT, SNEGSKA (reference sequence). The CDR3 protein is CSARPYRGGRQETQYF. The CDR3 DNA reads as TGCAGTGCTAGACCTTACAGGGGTGGAAGGCAAGAGACCCAGTACTTC.

This clonotype was found a few times. V usage is TRBV6-1 and J usage is TRBJ1-1, with 8 bases identical to TRBD1. After removal of 7 bases from V and 1 base from J, the junction contained 5 bases not matched to a gene. CDR3 length: 14 amino acids. Germline-derived CDR1 and CDR2 are MNHNS and SASEGT. This chain's CDR3 is CASTDRGPNTEAFF. The CDR3 DNA reads TGTGCCAGCACTGACAGGGGACCGAACACTGAAGCTTTCTTT.

The DNA of the CDR3 is TGTGCCAGCAATCTTAATGAGCAGTTCTTC. It is translated as CASNLNEQFF. The chain carries TRBV2 and TRBJ2-1; no clear D gene. Trimming cost V 7 bases and J 7 bases, with 5 bases left between them. Germline CDR1 SNHLY, CDR2 FYNNEI. The CDR3 runs 10 residues.

This clonotype was seen ten or more times. The V call is TRBV9, the J call TRBJ2-2, with D unclear. The germline V gene has CDR1 SGDLS and CDR2 YYNGEE. This CDR3 comprises 15 residues. Trimming shortened V by 0 bases and J by 2 bases, and 8 bases separated the two germline ends. CDR3 in amino acids: CASSVENVNTGELFF. The DNA for the CDR3 is TGTGCCAGCAGCGTAGAAAATGTCAACACCGGGGAGCTGTTTTTT.

The chain recombines TRBV2 with TRBJ2-7; TRBD1 matches at 9 bases. Looked up from germline, CDR1 is SNHLY and CDR2 is FYNNEI. The V and J ends lost 5 bases and 7 bases, in that order; junction bases with no gene match: 9. This CDR3 has 14 residues. The DNA for the CDR3 is TGTGCCAGCAGTCCGGGACAGGGATCGTGGGAGCAGTACTTC. It specifies CASSPGQGSWEQYF. The full variable domain, its missing parts supplied by reference TRBV2 and TRBJ2-7, is EPEVTQTPSHQVTQMGQEVILRCVPISNHLYFYWYRQILGQKVEFLVSFYNNEISEKSEIFDDQFSVERPDGSNFTLKIRSTKLEDSAMYFCASSPGQGSWEQYFGPGTRLTVT.

The J gene is TRBJ2-5, the V gene TRBV10-3; D is uncertain. This CDR3 has 13 residues. Trimming stripped 2 bases from V and 0 bases from J, with 4 bases between. The germline gives CDR1 ENHRY, CDR2 SYGVKD. The CDR3 loop is CAISEVYQETQYF. CDR3 bases: TGTGCCATCAGTGAGGTCTACCAAGAGACCCAGTACTTC.

This clonotype appeared many times. This chain connects TRBV10-1 to TRBJ2-3; tentative D call: TRBD1 (5 bases). The CDR3 runs to 13 residues. Trimming took 3 bases from V and 1 from J, leaving 5 bases between them. Looked up from germline, CDR1 is WNHNN and CDR2 is SYGVQD (reference sequence). The CDR3 region is CASSDRGTDTQYF. The CDR3 DNA follows: TGCGCCAGCAGTGACAGGGGCACAGATACGCAGTATTTT.

In its sample, this clonotype was seen many times. The chain links TRBV20-1 to TRBJ2-5; D is possibly TRBD1 or TRBD2 (5 bases each). The germline V gene encodes CDR1 DFQATT and CDR2 SNEGSKA (reference sequence). The CDR3 sequence is 13 residues long. V was trimmed by 6 bases and J by 2 bases, leaving 13 bases between them. The chain's CDR3 is CSALGTPQETQYF. The CDR3 DNA is TGCAGTGCACTCGGGACCCCGCAAGAGACCCAGTACTTC.

Ten or more counts support this clonotype. The rearrangement uses TRBV5-1 and TRBJ2-7; D may correspond to TRBD1 or TRBD2 (6 bases each). Per the germline V gene, CDR1 is SGHRS and CDR2 is YFSETQ. There are 14 residues in the CDR3. The V end lost 4 bases, the J end lost 4 bases, and 15 bases lay between the germline ends. The CDR3 DNA is TGCGCCAGCAGCACAGACAGGAGGGATTACGAGCAGTACTTC. It encodes CASSTDRRDYEQYF.

The CDR3 coding sequence is TGTGCCAGCAGTTTAGTCTACGCCAGGGGGCGAGACTATGGCTACACCTTC. Translated: CASSLVYARGRDYGYTF. The rearrangement links TRBV12-3 or TRBV12-4 to TRBJ1-2; 8 positions agree with TRBD1. With 1 base clipped from V and 3 bases from J, the junction kept 10 bases outside the gene matches. This CDR3 is 17 amino acids long.

Concerning this clonotype: Possible read error: a much larger clone is one base away. The rearrangement uses TRBV7-3 and TRBJ1-6; TRBD1 agrees at 7 bases. The CDR3 loop spans 14 amino acids. Losses at the gene ends were 5 bases for V and 7 bases for J; bases not matched to a gene: 5. CDR1 SGHTA and CDR2 FQGTGA come from the germline V gene. The chain's CDR3 is CASSPGTANSPLHF. The CDR3 DNA reads TGTGCCAGCAGCCCCGGGACAGCAAATTCACCCCTCCACTTT.

This clonotype was picked up a small number of times. The chain is built from TRBV3-1 and TRBJ2-7; no reliable D call. V lost 0 bases, J lost 1 base, and 4 bases lay in between. CDR1 and CDR2 (germline): LGHDT, YNNKEL (reference sequence). CDR3 size: 13 residues. The CDR3 DNA reads TGTGCCAGCAGCCAAGACTATTCCTACGAGCAGTACTTC. This translates into CASSQDYSYEQYF.